The rows below give T cell receptor beta chains drawn from one sample of a study of shared clonotypes between healthy human individuals. Assay: immunoSEQ multiplex PCR; the TCRdb copy retains only in-frame clones and omits some. Of some 2.4 million clones in the sample, roughly 93% are singletons; the top ten hold approximately 0.35%. Source material: naive CD4+ T cells from PBMCs. All receptors derive from a man aged 18 to 30 in good health. Some clones in this sample may be carry-over from other donors' samples. The CDR3 runs from the conserved cysteine through the conserved F or W. The D gene is left open where the match is weak. Not all rows give a size; the values are once, few, many and, for expanded clones, a class.

J	V	D	size	CDR3	DNA
TRBJ2-1	TRBV30	TRBD1	once	CAWSEGQEPYNEQFF	TGTGCCTGGAGTGAAGGACAGGAACCCTACAATGAGCAGTTCTTC
TRBJ1-2	TRBV10-2	NA	NA	CASSDVGRGVNYGYTF	TGCGCCAGCAGTGACGTGGGGAGGGGTGTCAACTATGGCTACACCTTC
TRBJ2-1	TRBV19	NA	once	CASSTGLIGTEQFF	TGTGCCAGTAGTACTGGGCTCATAGGTACCGAGCAGTTCTTC
TRBJ1-4	TRBV18	NA	NA	CASSPMGGQNEKLFF	TGTGCCAGCTCACCAATGGGAGGACAGAATGAAAAACTGTTTTTT
TRBJ2-1	TRBV7-2	TRBD2	NA	CASSFAGLAGHEQFF	TGTGCCAGCAGCTTCGCGGGGTTAGCGGGACATGAGCAGTTCTTC
TRBJ2-2	TRBV29-1	NA	NA	CSVRTQLSGELFF	TGCAGCGTCCGGACGCAATTATCCGGGGAGCTGTTTTTT
TRBJ2-3	TRBV28	TRBD1	NA	CASSLLGGQGAADTQYF	TGTGCCAGCAGTCTGCTCGGGGGACAGGGGGCGGCAGATACGCAGTATTTT
TRBJ2-3	TRBV9	NA	NA	CASSVGINREDTQYF	TGTGCCAGCAGCGTAGGAATAAATAGGGAAGATACGCAGTATTTT
TRBJ1-2	TRBV9	TRBD1	NA	CASSRAGQGDSYGYTF	TGTGCCAGCAGCCGGGCAGGGCAGGGGGATTCCTATGGCTACACCTTC
TRBJ2-7	TRBV4-1	TRBD1	NA	CASSQGQGVGYEQYF	TGCGCCAGCAGCCAAGGACAGGGGGTCGGCTACGAGCAGTACTTC
TRBJ1-1	TRBV4-1	NA	NA	CASSQALSTYTEAFF	TGCGCCAGCAGCCAAGCATTATCCACTTACACTGAAGCTTTCTTT
TRBJ2-1	TRBV19	NA	NA	CASSGQFYNEQFF	TGTGCCAGTAGTGGACAGTTCTACAATGAGCAGTTCTTC
TRBJ1-1	TRBV6-4	NA	NA	CASRPSGAMNTEAFF	TGTGCCAGCAGGCCCTCCGGAGCAATGAACACTGAAGCTTTCTTT
TRBJ1-1	TRBV10-3	NA	NA	CAISRTENTEAFF	TGTGCCATCAGTCGGACAGAGAACACTGAAGCTTTCTTT
TRBJ2-5	TRBV5-8	TRBD2	once	CASSPGTSGSETQYF	TGTGCCAGCAGCCCCGGGACTAGCGGGAGCGAGACCCAGTACTTC
TRBJ2-5	TRBV7-9	NA	NA	CASSLIPGNQETQYF	TGTGCCAGCAGCTTAATACCGGGGAACCAAGAGACCCAGTACTTC